Sequencing of this T cell receptor (beta chain) was carried out in a study of shared clonotypes between healthy human individuals. Whole-study findings and limits: Naive subsets usually exceeded memory subsets in estimated richness. Sampling included only blood; tissue repertoires likely differ.

As to this clone: Its antigen is not identified.

The data were produced by immunoSEQ multiplex PCR, yet TCRdb's version contains in-frame clones alone and is incomplete. The sample lists 2 million to 2.5 million clones; 80% to 95% were seen once. The V end lost 4 bases, the J end lost 7 bases, and 11 bases lay between the germline ends. This CDR3 contains 13 residues. The germline gives CDR1 MDHEN, CDR2 SYDVKM. The sample consisted of naive CD4+ T cells from PBMCs. Regarding subset: CD45RA+ positively selected. The chain carries TRBV28 and TRBJ1-5; D is unresolved. This TCR was recovered from a man between 18 and 35 years old in good health. Some clones in this sample may be carry-over from other donors' samples. CDR3 protein: CASSYGRRQPQHF. In DNA form, the CDR3 reads TGTGCCAGCAGTTATGGTCGCCGCCAGCCCCAGCATTTT.